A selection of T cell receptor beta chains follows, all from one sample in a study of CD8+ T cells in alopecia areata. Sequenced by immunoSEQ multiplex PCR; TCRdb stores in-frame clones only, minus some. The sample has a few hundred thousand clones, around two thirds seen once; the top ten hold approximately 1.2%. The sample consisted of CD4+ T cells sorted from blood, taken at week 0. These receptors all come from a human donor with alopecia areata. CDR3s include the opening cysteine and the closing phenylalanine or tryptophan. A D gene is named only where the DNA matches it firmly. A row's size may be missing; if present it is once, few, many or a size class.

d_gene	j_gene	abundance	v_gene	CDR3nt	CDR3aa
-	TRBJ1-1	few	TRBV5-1	TGCGCCAGCAGCTTGGCCGTGCGGGGGCGAAGAACTGAAGCTTTCTTT	CASSLAVRGRRTEAFF
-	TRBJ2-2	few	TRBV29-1	TGCAGCGGGGTTATAGGGACCGGGGAGCTGTTTTTT	CSGVIGTGELFF
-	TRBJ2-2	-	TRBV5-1	TGCGCCAGCAGCTTGGGACAGCGGACCGGGGAGCTGTTTTTT	CASSLGQRTGELFF
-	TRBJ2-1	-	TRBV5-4	TGTGCCAGCAGCTCTCCCAGGGGAGACAATGAGCAGTTCTTC	CASSSPRGDNEQFF
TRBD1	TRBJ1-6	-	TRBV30	TGTGCCTGGAGCCCCCGACAGGGGTCGAATAATTCACCCCTCCACTTT	CAWSPRQGSNNSPLHF
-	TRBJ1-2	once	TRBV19	TGTGCCAGTAGCCTCGGGGGAAGCCGTAACTATGGCTACACCTTC	CASSLGGSRNYGYTF
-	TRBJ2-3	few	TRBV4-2	TGTGCCAGCAGCCAAGATGACACAGATACGCAGTATTTT	CASSQDDTDTQYF
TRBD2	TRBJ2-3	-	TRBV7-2	TGTGCCAGCAGCCGGGGGGGCTCTAGCACAGATACGCAGTATTTT	CASSRGGSSTDTQYF
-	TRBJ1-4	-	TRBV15	TGTGCCACCAGCATAAAGGATGAAAAACTGTTTTTT	CATSIKDEKLFF
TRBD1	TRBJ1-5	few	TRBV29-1	TGCAGCGTCGGGACAGGGTTGCGAAATCAGCCCCAGCATTTT	CSVGTGLRNQPQHF
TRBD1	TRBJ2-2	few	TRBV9	TGTGCCAGCAGGACAGGGGACACCGGGGAGCTGTTTTTT	CASRTGDTGELFF
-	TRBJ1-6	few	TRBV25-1	TGTGCCAGCAGTGTTGGGGACCTATTACTCCACTTT	CASSVGDLLLHF
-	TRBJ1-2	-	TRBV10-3	TGTGCCATCAGTGAGGAGGGTGGCTACACCTTC	CAISEEGGYTF
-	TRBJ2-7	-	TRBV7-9	TGTGCCAGCACCCAAACAGGGTCCAACTACGAGCAGTACTTC	CASTQTGSNYEQYF
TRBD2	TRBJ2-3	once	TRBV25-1	TGTGCCAGCAGTGAATTTAGGGCTAGCGGAGGAGGGGATACGCAGTATTTT	CASSEFRASGGGDTQYF
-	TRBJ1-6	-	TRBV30	TGTGCCTGGAGTCGTCGTCCAGGGAGGGACTCACCCCTCCACTTT	CAWSRRPGRDSPLHF
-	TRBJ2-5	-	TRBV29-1	TGCAGCGTTGAAGGGACCATCGCAGGGGTCGGAGAGACCCAGTACTTC	CSVEGTIAGVGETQYF
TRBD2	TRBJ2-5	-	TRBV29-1	TGCAGCGTTAGGACTAGCGGGGCACAAGAGACCCAGTACTTC	CSVRTSGAQETQYF
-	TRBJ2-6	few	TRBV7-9	TGTGCCAGCAGCTACGGTTCAGGGTCTGGGGCCAACGTCCTGACTTTC	CASSYGSGSGANVLTF
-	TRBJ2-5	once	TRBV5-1	TGCGCCAGCAGCCTGGATCAGGGTCAAGAGACCCAGTACTTC	CASSLDQGQETQYF
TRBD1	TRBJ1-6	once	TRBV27	TGTGCCAGCAGTGTCTTACAGGGGGCGCGGTACGATTCACCCCTCCACTTT	CASSVLQGARYDSPLHF
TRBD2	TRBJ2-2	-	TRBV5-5	TGTGCCAGCAGCTACTATAGCGGGAACGTGGAGCTGTTTTTT	CASSYYSGNVELFF
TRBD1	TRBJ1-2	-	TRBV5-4	TGTGCCAGCAGGCCGGGACAGGGAGTCTATGGCTACACCTTC	CASRPGQGVYGYTF
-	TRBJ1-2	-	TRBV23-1	TGCGCCAGCAGTCAATCGAGCCCCCACGGTGGCTACACCTTC	CASSQSSPHGGYTF
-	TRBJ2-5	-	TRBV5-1	TGCGCCAGCAGCTCCGGGACGGACAAAGAGACCCAGTACTTC	CASSSGTDKETQYF
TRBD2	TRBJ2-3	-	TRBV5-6	TGTGCCAGCAGCTTGGAGCTAGCGGGGGACCTCACAGATACGCAGTATTTT	CASSLELAGDLTDTQYF
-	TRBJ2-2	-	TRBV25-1	TGTGCCAGCAGTGATCCAGGGGTGGCCGGGGAGCTGTTTTTT	CASSDPGVAGELFF
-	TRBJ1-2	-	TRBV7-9	TGTGCCAGCAGCTTGGGTCTGAACTATGGCTACACCTTC	CASSLGLNYGYTF